The text below deals with one T cell receptor beta chain. The antigen is not known. The data are from a study of Ad26.COV2.S vaccination and SARS-CoV-2 variants. The wider study: Vaccine-arm donor from the placebo-controlled COV1001 Ad26.COV2.S trial. Study-wide results and caveats: Compared with placebo recipients, vaccine recipients had higher spike-specific TCR breadth.

The method was immunoSEQ multiplex PCR; TCRdb's version includes in-frame clones alone and lacks a portion of them. The sample lists a few hundred thousand clones; about four fifths were seen once. This sample's treatment: 15 to 20 received Ad26.COV2.S at low or high dose, single or two shots; about 5 received placebo; per-sample allocation not given. Repertoires come from day 63 after the first vaccine or placebo injection. Boston supplied an adult donor aged 18-55 years. The sequences come from peripheral blood, collected in a trial of Ad26.COV2.S vaccine versus placebo. This receptor was taken from a person between 18 and 60 years old who received the Ad26.COV2.S COVID-19 vaccine or a placebo.

This CDR3 reads CASSRITGNSNQPQHF. DNA of the CDR3: TGTGCCAGCAGCCGAATTACAGGAAATAGCAATCAGCCCCAGCATTTT. The rearrangement links TRBV4-2 to TRBJ1-5, with D tentatively TRBD1 (5 bases). Germline CDR1 reads LGHNA; CDR2 reads YNFKEQ. With 4 bases removed from V and 0 bases from J, the gap between germline ends came to 13 bases. The CDR3 loop spans 16 amino acids.